These T cell receptor beta chains were read from a single sample in a study of brain T cells in children with intractable seizures. Method: immunoSEQ multiplex PCR; TCRdb's copy keeps in-frame clones and lacks some. This repertoire shows 100,000 to 120,000 clones, around 94% found once; its top ten account for under 4.5%. The sample consisted of peripheral blood, taken at surgery. The receptors come from a boy younger than two with hemimegalencephaly and intractable seizures. CDR3s include the opening cysteine and the closing phenylalanine or tryptophan. A D gene is named only where the DNA matches it firmly.

j_gene: TRBJ2-5; d_gene: TRBD2; v_gene: TRBV9; CDR3aa: CASSAGLAGGETQYF; CDR3nt: TGTGCCAGCAGCGCGGGACTAGCGGGAGGGGAGACCCAGTACTTC
j_gene: TRBJ2-2; d_gene: TRBD2; v_gene: TRBV11-2; CDR3aa: CASSFPSGRASAGELFF; CDR3nt: TGTGCCAGCAGCTTTCCTAGCGGGAGGGCCTCGGCCGGGGAGCTGTTTTTT
j_gene: TRBJ1-5; d_gene: NA; v_gene: TRBV21-1; CDR3aa: CASSLRQGASNQPQHF; CDR3nt: TGTGCCAGCAGCCTACGACAGGGGGCTAGCAATCAGCCCCAGCATTTT
j_gene: TRBJ2-1; d_gene: NA; v_gene: TRBV3-1/TRBV3-2; CDR3aa: CASSQDGVLQNEQFF; CDR3nt: TGTGCCAGCAGCCAAGATGGCGTTTTGCAAAATGAGCAGTTCTTC
j_gene: TRBJ1-2; d_gene: NA; v_gene: TRBV11-3; CDR3aa: CASSLDRFKWAVYGYTF; CDR3nt: TGTGCCAGCAGCTTAGATCGATTTAAGTGGGCGGTCTATGGCTACACCTTC
j_gene: TRBJ2-3; d_gene: NA; v_gene: TRBV5-4; CDR3aa: CASSLDRSTDTQYF; CDR3nt: TGTGCCAGCAGCTTGGACCGTAGCACAGATACGCAGTATTTT
j_gene: TRBJ2-4; d_gene: TRBD1; v_gene: TRBV30; CDR3aa: CAWSVQGENIQYF; CDR3nt: TGTGCCTGGAGTGTACAGGGGGAAAACATTCAGTACTTC
j_gene: TRBJ2-7; d_gene: TRBD2; v_gene: TRBV27; CDR3aa: CASSLRSWLAGGPGIYEQYF; CDR3nt: TGTGCCAGCAGTTTAAGGTCTTGGCTAGCGGGAGGCCCAGGAATCTACGAGCAGTACTTC
j_gene: TRBJ2-2; d_gene: TRBD1; v_gene: TRBV19; CDR3aa: CATARQGTGELFF; CDR3nt: TGTGCCACCGCTAGACAGGGGACCGGGGAGCTGTTTTTT
j_gene: TRBJ2-1; d_gene: NA; v_gene: TRBV10-1; CDR3aa: CASSPVKKDNEQFF; CDR3nt: TGCGCCAGCAGCCCCGTCAAAAAGGACAATGAGCAGTTCTTC
j_gene: TRBJ2-7; d_gene: TRBD1; v_gene: TRBV4-1; CDR3aa: CASSQDQGQGAHEQYF; CDR3nt: TGCGCCAGCAGCCAAGATCAGGGACAGGGTGCCCACGAGCAGTACTTC